Each of the 32 T cell receptor beta chains below was sequenced from the same sample in a study of blood T cells in healthy people across ages. Through a sample-barcoded 5' primer and a J-beta primer mix, a second PCR was run for roughly 6 to 11 cycles. One entry per CDR3 protein, called by TCRdb with MiXCR from the 5' RACE reads. The sample includes 1.5 million to 1.9 million distinct CDR3 sequences, roughly 43% of them seen just once. Sample: blood. These receptor sequences come from a woman aged 18 to 35 in good health.

This clonotype appeared a few times. The rearrangement links TRBV27 to TRBJ2-1; D perhaps matches TRBD1 (6 bases). The CDR3 is 14 residues long. The V end was cut by 6 bases, the J end by 3 bases, with 12 bases between. Per the germline V gene, CDR1 is MNHEY and CDR2 is SMNVEV (reference sequence). CDR3 residues: CASSEDSLYNEQFF. The CDR3 nucleotides read TGTGCCAGCAGCGAGGACAGTCTCTACAATGAGCAGTTCTTC.

The genes are TRBV7-2 and TRBJ2-5, with a tentative D call TRBD2 (5 bases). With the DNA end fitting TRBJ2-7 better, the J assignment may be wrong. From germline, CDR1 is SGHTA and CDR2 FQGNSA. The CDR3 totals 16 residues. This chain's CDR3 is CASSLAPLEGGSEQYF. Written as DNA, the CDR3 is TGTGCCAGCAGCTTAGCGCCATTGGAAGGAGGTAGCGAGCAGTACTTC.

The V gene is TRBV2, the J gene TRBJ2-1; D is tentatively TRBD1 or TRBD2 (5 bases each). The germline V and J ends were trimmed by 7 bases and 10 bases, with 20 bases remaining between them. CDR3 length: 14 residues. Germline values: CDR1 SNHLY, CDR2 FYNNEI. CDR3 sequence: CASKTSRDAYEQFF. The CDR3 DNA is TGTGCCAGCAAAACCAGCCGGGACGCCTACGAGCAGTTCTTC.

The V and J genes are TRBV4-3 and TRBJ2-7, with D perhaps given as TRBD1 or TRBD2 (5 bases each). The CDR3 runs 15 residues. V lost 0 bases and J lost 3, with 12 bases in between. CDR1 and CDR2 (germline): LGHNA, YSLEER. CDR3: CASSQDPGRLYEQYF. The CDR3 DNA reads as TGCGCCAGCAGCCAAGATCCGGGACGGCTCTACGAGCAGTACTTC.

The J gene is TRBJ2-2, the V gene TRBV24-1; no definite D call. The CDR3 sequence is 13 residues long. V gave up 6 bases and J gave up 4 bases, with 8 bases separating them. In germline, CDR1 is KGHDR, CDR2 SFDVKD. The CDR3: CATSPGTTGELFF. DNA for the CDR3: TGTGCCACCAGTCCCGGAACCACCGGGGAGCTGTTTTTT.

This clonotype showed up just a few times. The genes are TRBV6-1 and TRBJ1-2, with 7 nucleotides matching TRBD1. V lost 6 bases and J lost 5; bases outside the gene matches: 6. The germline gives CDR1 MNHNS, CDR2 SASEGT. The CDR3 is made up of 13 amino acids. Written as DNA, the CDR3 is TGTGCCAGCAGGGTGGGACAGATGTATGGCTACACCTTC. Amino acid sequence: CASRVGQMYGYTF.

The chain carries TRBV28 and TRBJ2-1, with 10 bases fitting TRBD2. The CDR3 has 16 amino acids. Per the germline V gene, CDR1 is MDHEN and CDR2 is SYDVKM. Trimming cost V 7 bases and J 0 bases; bases outside gene matches: 6. CDR3 region: CASIGLAAYSYNEQFF. CDR3 nucleotide sequence: TGTGCCAGCATTGGACTAGCGGCCTACTCCTACAATGAGCAGTTCTTC.

This clonotype has only a few counts. The rearrangement joins TRBV7-9 to TRBJ2-5; 9 bases are a match to TRBD2. J was trimmed by 11 bases and V by 8 bases; bases with no gene match: 18. This CDR3 has 15 residues. The germline V gene encodes CDR1 SEHNR and CDR2 FQNEAQ (reference sequence). The CDR3 DNA is TGTGCCAGCGCTCGGGGTCCTAGCGGGAACAATGAGCAGTACTTC. This encodes CASARGPSGNNEQYF.

This clonotype was observed a handful of times. The chain links TRBV4-3 to TRBJ1-4; D uncertain. V dropped 0 bases and J dropped 8 bases, with 13 bases sitting between them. From germline, CDR1 is LGHNA and CDR2 YSLEER. This CDR3 spans 15 amino acids. CDR3 amino acids: CASSQDPLGREKLFF. In nucleotides, the CDR3 is TGCGCCAGCAGCCAAGATCCCCTCGGACGAGAAAAACTGTTTTTT.

This clonotype was observed a few times. V usage is TRBV20-1 and J usage is TRBJ2-7; maybe TRBD2 (7 bases). This CDR3 comprises 14 residues. The V end was cut by 5 bases, the J end by 0 bases, with 14 bases between. The germline gives CDR1 DFQATT, CDR2 SNEGSKA (reference sequence). The CDR3 DNA reads as TGCAGTGCTGCCAGGGGAGGGAACTCCTACGAGCAGTACTTC. It translates to CSAARGGNSYEQYF.

V usage is TRBV27 and J usage is TRBJ2-3; D may correspond to TRBD1 or TRBD2 (6 bases each). Germline V gene sequence: CDR1 MNHEY, CDR2 SMNVEV (reference sequence). CDR3 length: 14 amino acids. V lost 2 bases and J lost 9, with 15 bases in between. The DNA of the CDR3 is TGTGCCAGCAGTTTACACGGGGGCGGACGCACGCAGTATTTT. Encoded protein: CASSLHGGGRTQYF.

About this clonotype: This may be a read error: a much more frequent sequence differs by one nucleotide. No DNA is shown, since the ends of the CDR3 on it are uncertain; the CDR3 is the one TCRdb lists. The chain is built from TRBV28 and TRBJ1-2. The length of the CDR3 is 16 amino acids, counting both ends. Germline V gives CDR1 MDHEN, CDR2 SYDVKM. The CDR3 loop is CASCTFLAQGGYGYTF.

CDR3 loop: CASSLGTFYGYTF. The DNA of the CDR3 is TGTGCCAGCAGCTTGGGGACATTCTATGGCTACACCTTC. The chain is built from TRBV7-2 and TRBJ1-2, with D possibly TRBD1 on 6 matching bases. Germline V CDR1 and CDR2: SGHTA, FQGNSA. The CDR3 spans 13 residues. Trimming removed 3 bases at V and 4 bases at J, with 9 bases between.

This chain connects TRBV20-1 to TRBJ2-6; the D gene is possibly TRBD1 (6 bases). The CDR3 contains 16 residues. The V end lost 1 base, the J end lost 0 bases, and 10 bases lay between the germline ends. The V gene's germline CDR1 is DFQATT and CDR2 SNEGSKA (reference sequence). CDR3 sequence (DNA): TGCAGTGCTAGAGGGGGGCTACCCTCTGGGGCCAACGTCCTGACTTTC. The encoded protein is CSARGGLPSGANVLTF.

This chain connects TRBV10-3 to TRBJ2-1; 8 nucleotides agree with TRBD2. This CDR3 has 14 amino acids. J lost 5 bases, V lost 4 bases, and 4 bases had no gene match. Germline V lookup: CDR1 ENHRY, CDR2 SYGVKD. CDR3 in amino acids: CAISGELADNEQFF. The CDR3 nucleotides read TGTGCCATCAGTGGAGAACTAGCGGACAATGAGCAGTTCTTC.

The chain employs TRBV6-5 and TRBJ1-1; 7 positions agree with TRBD1. Germline CDR1 reads MNHEY; CDR2 reads SVGAGI. Trimming took 3 bases from V and 1 from J; bases not matched to a gene: 5. The CDR3 has 15 residues. CDR3 residues: CASSYSRTGNTEAFF. CDR3 DNA: TGTGCCAGCAGTTATTCTCGGACAGGGAACACTGAAGCTTTCTTT.

CDR3: CASILFFEAFF. CDR3 nucleotides: TGTGCCAGCATCCTGTTCTTTGAAGCTTTCTTT. The chain recombines TRBV6-1 with TRBJ1-1, with unresolved D. The germline gives CDR1 MNHNS, CDR2 SASEGT. Trimming removed 7 bases from V and 7 bases from J, with 10 bases in between. The CDR3 is made up of 11 amino acids.

This clonotype was seen a few times. The V call is TRBV13, the J call TRBJ1-2; no reliable D call. This CDR3 has 15 residues. The germline CDR1 and CDR2 sequences are PRHDT and FYEKMQ (reference sequence). Trimming cost V 7 bases and J 2 bases, with 17 bases left between them. The CDR3 is CASTSRWRKNYGYTF. Written as DNA, the CDR3 is TGTGCCAGCACCTCACGGTGGCGGAAAAACTATGGCTACACCTTC.

This clonotype was observed a few times. The chain has TRBV6-2 or TRBV6-3 and TRBJ2-7; 12 bases match TRBD2. The CDR3 extends over 14 amino acids. The ends lost 6 bases at V and 5 bases at J; junction bases unmatched: 5. Germline CDR1 MNHEY, CDR2 SVGEGT. DNA of the CDR3: TGTGCCAGCAGGACTAGCGGGAGCGTCCACGAGCAGTACTTC. This codes for CASRTSGSVHEQYF.

This clonotype was recorded a few times. The chain combines TRBV7-2 with TRBJ1-1, with TRBD1 as a possible D gene (6 bases). The CDR3 loop spans 12 amino acids. Germline CDR1 is SGHTA and CDR2 is FQGNSA. V lost 3 bases, J lost 11 bases, and 13 bases lay in between. Here the CDR3 DNA reads TGTGCCAGCAGCTTCTGGGGGGCGGGTGCTTTCTTT. It translates to CASSFWGAGAFF. Drawing the rest from reference TRBV7-2 and TRBJ1-1, the complete variable domain is GAGVSQSPSNKVTEKGKDVELRCDPISGHTALYWYRQSLGQGLEFLIYFQGNSAPDKSGLPSDRFSAERTGGSVSTLTIQRTQQEDSAVYLCASSFWGAGAFFGQGTRLTVV.

This clonotype was seen a handful of times. The rearrangement joins TRBV4-2 to TRBJ2-7; the D gene is possibly TRBD2 (6 bases). Trimming cost V 4 bases and J 3 bases, with 16 bases left between them. Germline assignment: CDR1 LGHNA and CDR2 YNFKEQ. The CDR3 sequence is 15 residues long. In DNA form, the CDR3 reads TGTGCCAGCAGCCCCAGCGGGCAGCCGAGCTACGAGCAGTACTTC. Amino acid sequence: CASSPSGQPSYEQYF.

The chain recombines TRBV6-2 or TRBV6-3 with TRBJ2-1, with D possibly TRBD2 on 5 matching bases. V gave up 8 bases and J gave up 7 bases, with 12 bases separating them. The length of the CDR3 is 12 residues. Germline CDR1 and CDR2: MNHEY and SVGEGT. This CDR3 reads CASSRVRNEQFF. CDR3 DNA: TGTGCCAGCTCGAGGGTGCGGAATGAGCAGTTCTTC.

This clonotype was observed a handful of times. The chain has TRBV27 and TRBJ1-6, with D possibly being TRBD1 (6 bases). The CDR3 contains 14 residues. Germline V gene lookup returns CDR1 MNHEY and CDR2 SMNVEV (reference sequence). V lost 9 bases, J lost 3 bases, and 12 bases lay in between. CDR3 region: CASRGGFYNSPLHF. CDR3 nucleotides: TGTGCCAGTCGAGGGGGTTTCTATAATTCACCCCTCCACTTT.

This clonotype was found a few times. The gene calls are TRBV6-1 and TRBJ1-2; D remains ambiguous. Trimming left V 4 bases short and J 4 bases short, with 10 bases between. The CDR3 spans 13 residues. Looked up from germline, CDR1 is MNHNS and CDR2 is SASEGT. For the CDR3, the DNA is TGTGCCAGCAGTGTCTCATGGGGCTATGGCTACACCTTC. As protein: CASSVSWGYGYTF.

V usage is TRBV5-5 and J usage is TRBJ2-3; TRBD1 aligns across 7 bases. CDR1 SGHKS and CDR2 YYEKEE come from the germline V gene (reference sequence). Unmatched junction bases numbered 7, after V lost 6 bases and J lost 3 bases. The CDR3 has 14 amino acids. The CDR3 here is CASTLSGGTDTQYF. CDR3 in DNA: TGTGCCAGCACCCTTTCAGGGGGAACAGATACGCAGTATTTT.

The chain employs TRBV6-5 and TRBJ2-7; D is unresolved. V was cut by 0 bases and J by 2 bases, with 14 bases left in between. The CDR3 covers 16 residues. Per the germline V gene, CDR1 is MNHEY and CDR2 is SVGAGI. This CDR3 is CASSYSGYAETYEQYF. For the CDR3, the DNA is TGTGCCAGCAGTTACTCGGGCTACGCAGAAACCTACGAGCAGTACTTC.

The V call is TRBV4-1, the J call TRBJ1-2; D is uncertain. Germline values: CDR1 MGHRA, CDR2 YSYEKL. This CDR3 region has 14 residues. Trimming stripped 0 bases from V and 8 bases from J, with 13 bases between. The CDR3 sequence: CASSQDNAVRGYTF. In nucleotides, the CDR3 is TGCGCCAGCAGCCAAGATAATGCGGTCCGGGGCTACACCTTC.

This clonotype was observed a handful of times. The rearrangement joins TRBV4-3 to TRBJ2-1; no reliable D call. Trimming cost V 2 bases and J 6 bases, with 5 bases left between them. Germline V gene lookup returns CDR1 LGHNA and CDR2 YSLEER. The CDR3 is made up of 12 amino acids. CDR3 sequence: CASSQPSNEQFF. CDR3 sequence (DNA): TGCGCCAGCAGCCAACCAAGCAATGAGCAGTTCTTC.

CDR3 residues: CASTINRGYGNSPLHF. In nucleotides, the CDR3 is TGTGCCAGCACCATAAACAGGGGGTACGGTAATTCACCCCTCCACTTT. The chain uses TRBV28 and TRBJ1-6; TRBD1 matches at 8 bases. Trimming cost V 7 bases and J 6 bases; bases outside gene matches: 11. The germline gives CDR1 MDHEN, CDR2 SYDVKM. The CDR3 consists of 16 residues.

The table lists this clonotype with a count of one. This sequence joins TRBV12-3 or TRBV12-4 and TRBJ2-3; 7 bases fit TRBD2. The CDR3 length is 17 residues. Unmatched junction bases numbered 11, after V lost 3 bases and J lost 2 bases. In DNA, the CDR3 is TGTGCCAGCAGTTTTAAGCTAGCGGATACAACCACAGATACGCAGTATTTT. Its translation is CASSFKLADTTTDTQYF.

The sample holds one count of this clonotype. The chain has TRBV6-5 and TRBJ2-1; D is ambiguous. The V end was cut by 0 bases, the J end by 8 bases, with 8 bases between. The germline gives CDR1 MNHEY, CDR2 SVGAGI. The CDR3 consists of 13 residues. CDR3 in amino acids: CASSYSSPDEQFF. For the CDR3, the DNA is TGTGCCAGCAGTTACTCGAGTCCGGATGAGCAGTTCTTC.

This clonotype appeared a few times. The chain is built from TRBV27 and TRBJ1-2; D gene uncertain. Trimming removed 8 bases from V and 4 bases from J, with 14 bases in between. CDR3 length equals 13 residues. The V gene's germline CDR1 is MNHEY and CDR2 SMNVEV (reference sequence). CDR3 amino acids: CASGPRRAYGYTF. CDR3 DNA: TGTGCCAGCGGGCCGAGGAGGGCCTATGGCTACACCTTC.